Listed below are T cell receptor beta chains from one sample, sequenced in a study of identical twins. TCRdb used MiXCR to reprocess the 5' RACE reads, holding one entry per CDR3 protein. Of about 340,000 distinct CDR3 sequences in the sample, approximately 8.8% were seen once. The sample taken for sequencing was naive T cells sorted from blood. Source of these receptors: a woman aged 50 to 60 in good health. CDR3s include the opening cysteine and the closing phenylalanine or tryptophan. D genes are given only for firm matches. Expanded clones are given a class, and other clones once, few, many or no size at all.

V	D	J	size	DNA	CDR3
TRBV5-1	TRBD2	TRBJ2-2	few	TGCGCCAGCAGCTTCCTAGCGGGAGGGGCCACCGGGGAGCTGTTTTTT	CASSFLAGGATGELFF
TRBV5-1	NA	TRBJ2-1	many	TGCGCCAGCAGCTTGAAAGGGGCCCCAGAGCAGTTCTTC	CASSLKGAPEQFF
TRBV20-1	NA	TRBJ2-5	many	TGCAGTGCTAGATGGTCCCCGGCAGAGACCCAGTACTTC	CSARWSPAETQYF
TRBV5-1	TRBD2	TRBJ2-3	NA	TGCGCCAGCAGCTTGGGGGTTGGACTAGCCCCCACAGATACGCAGTATTTT	CASSLGVGLAPTDTQYF
TRBV7-8	NA	TRBJ1-5	NA	TGTGCCAGCAGCCCCAGTGAAGGGGTGCACCAGCCCCAGCATTTT	CASSPSEGVHQPQHF
TRBV4-1	TRBD2	TRBJ2-1	few	TGCGCCAGCAGAGGGCCTAGCGGGAGGATATACAATGAGCAGTTCTTC	CASRGPSGRIYNEQFF
TRBV12-3/TRBV12-4	NA	TRBJ1-4	NA	TGTGCCAGCAGTTTTAGGCTGAGCAATGAAAAACTGTTTTTT	CASSFRLSNEKLFF
TRBV29-1	TRBD2	TRBJ2-5	NA	TGCAGCGTTGTGGGACTAGCGGGCTTTTCTTACCAAGAGACCCAGTACTTC	CSVVGLAGFSYQETQYF
TRBV10-2	NA	TRBJ2-1	NA	TGCGCCAGCAGTGAGGCGCTCACTGTCTATGAGCAGTTCTTC	CASSEALTVYEQFF
TRBV5-5	TRBD2	TRBJ2-1	few	TGTGCCAGCAGCTTATCTCTAGCGGGAGTTATAAATGAGCAGTTCTTC	CASSLSLAGVINEQFF
TRBV24-1	NA	TRBJ2-1	many	TGTGCCACCAGTGGCAGCATTCTCAATGAGCAGTTCTTC	CATSGSILNEQFF
TRBV7-9	NA	TRBJ1-2	few	TGTGCCAGCAGCCTCGAATATGGCTACACCTTC	CASSLEYGYTF
TRBV6-6	TRBD2	TRBJ2-7	NA	TGTGCCAGCAGGCTGGGTAGCGGGGCGAGGTGGATAGCCGAGCAGTACTTC	CASRLGSGARWIAEQYF
TRBV29-1	NA	TRBJ2-1	few	TGCAGCGTTGTAGGGGGGGACACCTACAATGAGCAGTTCTTC	CSVVGGDTYNEQFF
TRBV12-3/TRBV12-4	TRBD1	TRBJ1-4	few	TGTGCCAGCACCCTCCGACAGGGTGGGGAAAAACTGTTTTTT	CASTLRQGGEKLFF
TRBV3-1	TRBD2	TRBJ2-5	many	TGTGCCAGCAGCCAAGAGGGAGTAGCGGGAGAGACCCAGTACTTC	CASSQEGVAGETQYF
TRBV27	TRBD2	TRBJ2-5	NA	TGTGCCAGCGAGACGGGGCTAGCGGGAGTTCGGGAGACCCAGTACTTC	CASETGLAGVRETQYF
TRBV12-3/TRBV12-4	TRBD1	TRBJ1-2	few	TGTGCCAGCAGCCTGGGACAGGGAAGGGGCTACACCTTC	CASSLGQGRGYTF
TRBV12-3/TRBV12-4	TRBD2	TRBJ2-3	many	TGTGCCAGCAGTTTAGGGGTAGCGGGAACCTTCACAGATACGCAGTATTTT	CASSLGVAGTFTDTQYF
TRBV27	NA	TRBJ2-1	NA	TGTGCCAGCAGTTCTATGGTCCGGAGGGCCGACAATGAGCAGTTCTTC	CASSSMVRRADNEQFF
TRBV3-1	NA	TRBJ2-3	NA	TGTGCCAGCAGCCCCCTCGGGAGTGACACAGATACGCAGTATTTT	CASSPLGSDTDTQYF
TRBV20-1	TRBD2	TRBJ2-2	few	TGCAGTGCTAGAGGCGTAGCGGGAGGGCGCATCGGGGAGCTGTTTTTT	CSARGVAGGRIGELFF
TRBV12-3/TRBV12-4	TRBD1	TRBJ1-2	NA	TGTGCCAGCAGAAGACAGGGAAACTATGGCTACACCTTC	CASRRQGNYGYTF
TRBV7-9	NA	TRBJ2-7	many	TGTGCCAGCAGCTTAGAGGGTGCCGAGCAGTACTTC	CASSLEGAEQYF
TRBV10-3	TRBD2	TRBJ2-1	few	TGTGCCATCAAGTCTAGCGGGAGGGGGGATGACTACAATGAGCAGTTCTTC	CAIKSSGRGDDYNEQFF
TRBV7-8	NA	TRBJ2-5	few	TGTGCCAGCAGCTTAGCGCGGTGGGAGACCCAGTACTTC	CASSLARWETQYF
TRBV5-5	NA	TRBJ2-2	few	TGTGCCAGCAGCTCGGCGACCCCGGGCGAGCTGTTTTTT	CASSSATPGELFF
TRBV4-1	NA	TRBJ2-1	few	TGCGCCAGCAGCCATCGGACTGCTAGTGAGCAGTTCTTC	CASSHRTASEQFF
TRBV5-5	NA	TRBJ2-4	many	TGTGCCAGCAGCTTGGAGAGGGACATTCAGTACTTC	CASSLERDIQYF
TRBV4-1	TRBD2	TRBJ2-1	NA	TGCGCCAGCAGCCAAGAGGGGGTAGCGGGAGTCGGGTTTAGGAATGAGCAGTTCTTC	CASSQEGVAGVGFRNEQFF
TRBV12-3/TRBV12-4	TRBD1	TRBJ1-5	many	TGTGCCAGCAGTTTAGCGGGCAGGGGGCCTCTTCAGCCCCAGCATTTT	CASSLAGRGPLQPQHF
TRBV30	NA	TRBJ1-2	NA	TGTGCCTGGAGTAAAAATGGCTACACCTTC	CAWSKNGYTF
TRBV27	TRBD1	TRBJ1-4	many	TGTGCCAGCAGCAAGGGGGCGCGGGCAGAGGAAAAACTGTTTTTT	CASSKGARAEEKLFF
TRBV7-9	TRBD2	TRBJ2-7	NA	TGTGCCAGCAGCGCGACTAGCGGGAGGGAGGTGAACGAGCAGTACTTC	CASSATSGREVNEQYF
TRBV4-1	NA	TRBJ1-2	many	TGCGCCAGCAGCCAAGGGGAAAGGCTGGGCTACACCTTC	CASSQGERLGYTF
TRBV7-9	NA	TRBJ2-3	many	TGTGCCAGCACCTCAGATACGCAGTATTTT	CASTSDTQYF
TRBV4-1	NA	TRBJ2-1	NA	TGCGCCAGCAGCGCCGAAGTGGGGGGAGCTTACAATGAGCAGTTCTTC	CASSAEVGGAYNEQFF
TRBV18	TRBD1	TRBJ2-1	few	TGTGCCAGCTCACCATATTCGAGGGGGACTTTACCACAGGGGGACAATGAGCAGTTCTTC	CASSPYSRGTLPQGDNEQFF
TRBV19	NA	TRBJ2-1	few	TGTGCCAGTAGTAGCCGACTAGAACCCTACAATGAGCAGTTCTTC	CASSSRLEPYNEQFF
TRBV7-2	NA	TRBJ2-5	NA	TGTGCCAGCAGCTTAGTACGAGTACTATCGGGCGAGACCCAGTACTTC	CASSLVRVLSGETQYF
TRBV27	NA	TRBJ2-1	NA	TGTGCCAGCAGTTTAGGGGACACCCTGGGCAATGAGCAGTTCTTC	CASSLGDTLGNEQFF
TRBV4-2	NA	TRBJ2-4	many	TGTGCCAGCAGACTTGTAGGGGGGAAAAACATTCAGTACTTC	CASRLVGGKNIQYF
TRBV6-5	NA	TRBJ2-1	NA	TGTGCCTGCGCGTCGGGGACTTACTACAATGAGCAGTTCTTC	CACASGTYYNEQFF